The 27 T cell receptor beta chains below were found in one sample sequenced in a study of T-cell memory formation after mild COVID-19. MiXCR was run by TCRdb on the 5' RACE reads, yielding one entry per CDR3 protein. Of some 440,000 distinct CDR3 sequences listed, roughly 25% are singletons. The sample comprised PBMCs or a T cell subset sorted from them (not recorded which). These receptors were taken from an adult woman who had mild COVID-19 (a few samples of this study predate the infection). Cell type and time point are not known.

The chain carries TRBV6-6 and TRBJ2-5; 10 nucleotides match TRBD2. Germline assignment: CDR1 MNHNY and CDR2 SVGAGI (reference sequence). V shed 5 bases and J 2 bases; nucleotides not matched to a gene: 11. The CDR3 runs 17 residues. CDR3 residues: CASSQPVAGGSQETQYF. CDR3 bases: TGTGCCAGCAGTCAGCCTGTAGCGGGGGGCTCTCAAGAGACCCAGTACTTC.

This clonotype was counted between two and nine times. In DNA form, the CDR3 reads TGTGCCAGCAGCTATACAGCGGGAGCCTACGAGCAGTACTTC. Translating gives CASSYTAGAYEQYF. This chain connects TRBV11-2 to TRBJ2-7; 8 bases align to TRBD2. Per the germline V gene, CDR1 is SGHAT and CDR2 is FQNNGV. V shed 4 bases and J 2 bases; nucleotides not matched to a gene: 4. The CDR3 runs 14 residues.

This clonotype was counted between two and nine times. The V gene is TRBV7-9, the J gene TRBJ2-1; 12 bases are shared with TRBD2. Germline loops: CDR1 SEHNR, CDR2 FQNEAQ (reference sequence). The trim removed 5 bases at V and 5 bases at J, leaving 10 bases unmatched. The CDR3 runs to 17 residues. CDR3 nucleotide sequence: TGTGCCAGCAGCCCCACGCTAGCGGGAGGGCCGGACAATGAGCAGTTCTTC. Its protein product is CASSPTLAGGPDNEQFF. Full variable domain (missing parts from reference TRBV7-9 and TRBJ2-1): DTGVSQNPRHKITKRGQNVTFRCDPISEHNRLYWYRQTLGQGPEFLTYFQNEAQLEKSRLLSDRFSAERPKGSFSTLEIQRTEQGDSAMYLCASSPTLAGGPDNEQFFGPGTRLTVL.

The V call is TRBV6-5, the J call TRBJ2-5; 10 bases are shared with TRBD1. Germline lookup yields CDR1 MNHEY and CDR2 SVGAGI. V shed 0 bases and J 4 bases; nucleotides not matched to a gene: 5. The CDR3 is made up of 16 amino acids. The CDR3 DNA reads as TGTGCCAGCAGTTACTCTGGGACAGGGGTGGGAGAGACCCAGTACTTC. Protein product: CASSYSGTGVGETQYF.

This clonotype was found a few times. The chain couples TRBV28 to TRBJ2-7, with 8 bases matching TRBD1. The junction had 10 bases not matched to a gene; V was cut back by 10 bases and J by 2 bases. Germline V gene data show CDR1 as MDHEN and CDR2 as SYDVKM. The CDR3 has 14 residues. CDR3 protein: CATGVGQAPYEQYF. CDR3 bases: TGTGCCACCGGGGTGGGACAGGCCCCCTACGAGCAGTACTTC.

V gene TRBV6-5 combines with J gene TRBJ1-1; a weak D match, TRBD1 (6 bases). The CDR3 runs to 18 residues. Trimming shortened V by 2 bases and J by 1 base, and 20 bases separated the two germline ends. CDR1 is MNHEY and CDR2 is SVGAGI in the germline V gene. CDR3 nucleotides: TGTGCCAGCAGTTACGAGGGGCCAAGCCGAGGGGGGAACACTGAAGCTTTCTTT. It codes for CASSYEGPSRGGNTEAFF.

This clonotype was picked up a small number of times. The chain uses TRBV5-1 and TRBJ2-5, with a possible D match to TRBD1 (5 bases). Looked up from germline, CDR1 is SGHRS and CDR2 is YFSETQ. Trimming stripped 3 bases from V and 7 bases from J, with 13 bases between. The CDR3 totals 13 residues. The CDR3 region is CASSSDTQGTQYF. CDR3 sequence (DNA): TGCGCCAGCAGCTCGGACACCCAGGGGACCCAGTACTTC.

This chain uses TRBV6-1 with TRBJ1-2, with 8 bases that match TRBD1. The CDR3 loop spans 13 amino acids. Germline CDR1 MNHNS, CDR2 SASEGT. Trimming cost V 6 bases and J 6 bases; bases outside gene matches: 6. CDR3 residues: CASRYSTGDGYTF. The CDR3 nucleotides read TGTGCCAGCAGATATTCGACAGGGGATGGCTACACCTTC.

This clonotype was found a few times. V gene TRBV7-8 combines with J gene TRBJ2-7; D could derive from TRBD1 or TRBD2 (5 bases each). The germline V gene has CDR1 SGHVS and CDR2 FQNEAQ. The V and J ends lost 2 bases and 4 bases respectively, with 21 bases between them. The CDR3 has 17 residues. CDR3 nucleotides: TGTGCCAGCAGCTTATCGACGGGGCCGTCCCTGGGGTACGAGCAGTACTTC. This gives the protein CASSLSTGPSLGYEQYF.

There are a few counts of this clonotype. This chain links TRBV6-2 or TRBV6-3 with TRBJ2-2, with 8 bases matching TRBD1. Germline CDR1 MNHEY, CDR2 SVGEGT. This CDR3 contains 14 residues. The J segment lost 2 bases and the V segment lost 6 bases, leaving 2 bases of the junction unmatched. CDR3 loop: CASRDRGNTGELFF. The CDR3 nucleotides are TGTGCCAGCAGAGACAGGGGTAACACCGGGGAGCTGTTTTTT.

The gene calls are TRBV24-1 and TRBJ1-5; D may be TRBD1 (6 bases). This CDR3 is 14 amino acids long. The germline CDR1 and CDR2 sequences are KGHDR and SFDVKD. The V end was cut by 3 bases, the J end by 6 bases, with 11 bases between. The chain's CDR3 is CATSDIGGTQPQHF. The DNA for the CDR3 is TGTGCCACCAGTGATATTGGGGGCACTCAGCCCCAGCATTTT.

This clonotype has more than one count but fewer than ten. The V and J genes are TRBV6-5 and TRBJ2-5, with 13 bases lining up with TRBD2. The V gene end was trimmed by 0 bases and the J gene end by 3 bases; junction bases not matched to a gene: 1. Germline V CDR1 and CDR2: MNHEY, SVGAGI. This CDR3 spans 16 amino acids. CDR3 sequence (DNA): TGTGCCAGCAGTTACTCGGGGACTAGCGGGAAAGAGACCCAGTACTTC. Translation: CASSYSGTSGKETQYF.

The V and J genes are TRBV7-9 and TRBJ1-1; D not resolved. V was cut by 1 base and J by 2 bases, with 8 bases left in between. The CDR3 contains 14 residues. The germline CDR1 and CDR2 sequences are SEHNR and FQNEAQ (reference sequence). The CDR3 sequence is CASSLGYGNTEAFF. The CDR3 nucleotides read TGTGCCAGCAGCTTAGGATACGGTAACACTGAAGCTTTCTTT.

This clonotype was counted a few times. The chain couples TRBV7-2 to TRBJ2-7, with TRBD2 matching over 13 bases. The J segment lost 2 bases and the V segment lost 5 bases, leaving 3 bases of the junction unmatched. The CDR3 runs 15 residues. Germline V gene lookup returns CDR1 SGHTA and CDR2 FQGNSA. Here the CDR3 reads CASSPTSGRAYEQYF. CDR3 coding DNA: TGTGCCAGCAGCCCCACTAGCGGGAGGGCCTACGAGCAGTACTTC.

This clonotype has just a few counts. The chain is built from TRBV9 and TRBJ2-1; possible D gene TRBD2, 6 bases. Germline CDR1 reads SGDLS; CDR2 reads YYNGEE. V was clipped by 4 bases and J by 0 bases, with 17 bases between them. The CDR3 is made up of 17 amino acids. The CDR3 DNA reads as TGTGCCAGCAGCCCCAAGCTAGCGTCCAGCTCCTACAATGAGCAGTTCTTC. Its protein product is CASSPKLASSSYNEQFF.

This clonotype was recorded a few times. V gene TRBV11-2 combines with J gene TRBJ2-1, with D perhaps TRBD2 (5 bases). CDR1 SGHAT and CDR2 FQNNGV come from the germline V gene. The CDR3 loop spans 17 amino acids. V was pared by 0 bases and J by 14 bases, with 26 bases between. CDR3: CASSLDLRTTLGSGKFF. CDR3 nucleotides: TGTGCCAGCAGCTTAGATTTACGAACTACACTAGGGTCTGGGAAGTTCTTC.

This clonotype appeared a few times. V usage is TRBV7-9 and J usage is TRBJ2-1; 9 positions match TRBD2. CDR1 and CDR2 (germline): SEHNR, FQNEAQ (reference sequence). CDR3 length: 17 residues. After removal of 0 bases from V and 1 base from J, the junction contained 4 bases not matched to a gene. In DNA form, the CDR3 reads TGTGCCAGCAGCTTAGCGCTGGCGGGAGGGTCCTACAATGAGCAGTTCTTC. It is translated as CASSLALAGGSYNEQFF.

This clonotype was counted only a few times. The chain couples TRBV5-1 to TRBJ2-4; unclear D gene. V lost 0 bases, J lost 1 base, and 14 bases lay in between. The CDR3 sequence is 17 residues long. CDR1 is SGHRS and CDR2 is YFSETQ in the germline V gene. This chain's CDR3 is CASSLETVGRAKNIQYF. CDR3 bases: TGCGCCAGCAGCTTGGAAACGGTTGGCCGGGCCAAAAACATTCAGTACTTC. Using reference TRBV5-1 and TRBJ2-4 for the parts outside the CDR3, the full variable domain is KAGVTQTPRYLIKTRGQQVTLSCSPISGHRSVSWYQQTPGQGLQFLFEYFSETQRNKGNFPGRFSGRQFSNSRSEMNVSTLELGDSALYLCASSLETVGRAKNIQYFGAGTRLSVL.

The CDR3 nucleotides are TGTGCCAGCAGTTTCAGGGTCATGAACACTGAAGCTTTCTTT. Residues: CASSFRVMNTEAFF. V usage is TRBV27 and J usage is TRBJ1-1; possible D gene TRBD1, 5 bases. This CDR3 spans 14 amino acids. Trimming took off 3 bases at V and 0 bases at J, with 8 bases between the two ends. Germline CDR1 and CDR2: MNHEY and SMNVEV (reference sequence).

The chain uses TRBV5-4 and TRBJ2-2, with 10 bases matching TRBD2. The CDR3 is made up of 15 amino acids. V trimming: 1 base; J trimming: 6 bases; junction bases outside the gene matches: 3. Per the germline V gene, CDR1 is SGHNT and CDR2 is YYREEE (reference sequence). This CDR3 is CASSLPAGGSGELFF. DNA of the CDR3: TGTGCCAGCAGCTTGCCAGCGGGAGGGTCCGGGGAGCTGTTTTTT.

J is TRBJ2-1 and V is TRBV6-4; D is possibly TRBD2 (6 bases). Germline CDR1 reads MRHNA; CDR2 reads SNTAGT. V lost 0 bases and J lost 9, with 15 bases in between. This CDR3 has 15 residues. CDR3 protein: CASSDSGGAAGEQFF. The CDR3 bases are TGTGCCAGCAGTGACTCTGGCGGGGCGGCTGGTGAGCAGTTCTTC.

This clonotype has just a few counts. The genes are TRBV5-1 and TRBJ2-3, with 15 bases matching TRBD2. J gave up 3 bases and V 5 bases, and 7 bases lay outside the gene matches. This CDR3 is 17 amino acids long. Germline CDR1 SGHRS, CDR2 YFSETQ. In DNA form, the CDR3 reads TGCGCCAGCAGTTCCGGACTAGCGGGGGGGCAGACAGATACGCAGTATTTT. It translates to CASSSGLAGGQTDTQYF. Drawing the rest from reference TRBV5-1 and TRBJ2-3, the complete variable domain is KAGVTQTPRYLIKTRGQQVTLSCSPISGHRSVSWYQQTPGQGLQFLFEYFSETQRNKGNFPGRFSGRQFSNSRSEMNVSTLELGDSALYLCASSSGLAGGQTDTQYFGPGTRLTVL.

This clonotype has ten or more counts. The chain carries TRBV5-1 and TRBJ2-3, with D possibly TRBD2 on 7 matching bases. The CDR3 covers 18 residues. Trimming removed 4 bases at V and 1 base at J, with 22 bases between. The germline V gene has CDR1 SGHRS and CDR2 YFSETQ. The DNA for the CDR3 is TGCGCCAGCAGCCCAACCCCTCCGGGGGGCTCGGGCACAGATACGCAGTATTTT. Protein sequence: CASSPTPPGGSGTDTQYF.

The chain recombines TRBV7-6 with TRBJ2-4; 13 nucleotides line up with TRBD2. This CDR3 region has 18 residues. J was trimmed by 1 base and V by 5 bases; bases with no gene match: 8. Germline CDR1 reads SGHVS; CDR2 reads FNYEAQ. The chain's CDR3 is CASSKRTSGGRAKNIQYF. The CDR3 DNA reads TGTGCCAGCAGCAAAAGGACTAGCGGGGGCAGGGCCAAAAACATTCAGTACTTC.

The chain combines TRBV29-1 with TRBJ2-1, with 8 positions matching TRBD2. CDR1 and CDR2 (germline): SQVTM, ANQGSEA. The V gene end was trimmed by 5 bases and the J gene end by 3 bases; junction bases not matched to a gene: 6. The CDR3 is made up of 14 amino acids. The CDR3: CSVPNREGYNEQFF. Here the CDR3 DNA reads TGCAGCGTTCCTAACCGGGAGGGCTACAATGAGCAGTTCTTC.

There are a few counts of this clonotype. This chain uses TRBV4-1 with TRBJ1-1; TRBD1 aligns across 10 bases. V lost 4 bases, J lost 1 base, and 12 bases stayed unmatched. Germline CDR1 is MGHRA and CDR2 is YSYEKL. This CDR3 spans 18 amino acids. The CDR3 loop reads CASSPLPGQGSGNTEAFF. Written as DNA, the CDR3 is TGCGCCAGCAGCCCTTTACCGGGACAGGGGTCAGGGAACACTGAAGCTTTCTTT.

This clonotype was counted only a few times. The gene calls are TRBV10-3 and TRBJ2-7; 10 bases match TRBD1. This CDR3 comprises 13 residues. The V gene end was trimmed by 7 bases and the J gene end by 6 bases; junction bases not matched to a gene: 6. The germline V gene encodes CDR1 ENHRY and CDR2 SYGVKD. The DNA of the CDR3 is TGTGCCATCACCGGGACAGGGGAAGGCGAGCAGTACTTC. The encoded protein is CAITGTGEGEQYF.